Shown below are 23 T cell receptor beta chains from a single sample sequenced in a study of cytomegalovirus exposure and HLA in healthy donors. Researchers ran the PCR with 60 Vbeta and 13 Jbeta primers. Sequencing used immunoSEQ multiplex PCR; TCRdb keeps in-frame clones, though not all of them. This sample has more than 95,000 clones, with 17% found just once. Material: PBMCs. The receptors come from a female donor in good health and CMV-seropositive.

This clone was found a few times. This sequence joins TRBV6-6 and TRBJ1-1; D perhaps matches TRBD1 (6 bases). CDR3 length: 14 amino acids. V was cut by 5 bases and J by 3 bases, with 13 bases left in between. In germline, CDR1 is MNHNY, CDR2 SVGAGI (reference sequence). The CDR3 nucleotides read TGTGCCAGCAGTGATCCGGGGGGCTACACTGAAGCTTTCTTT. Amino acid sequence: CASSDPGGYTEAFF.

The V gene is TRBV6-6, the J gene TRBJ1-2; TRBD1 matches 7 bases. Unmatched junction bases numbered 12, after V lost 7 bases and J lost 7 bases. Germline V CDR1 and CDR2: MNHNY, SVGAGI (reference sequence). There are 14 residues in the CDR3. The CDR3 loop is CASTLLDRDRGYTF. As DNA, the CDR3 is TGTGCCAGCACCCTTCTCGACAGGGACCGTGGCTACACCTTC.

V usage is TRBV9 and J usage is TRBJ2-3; TRBD1 is a possible D gene (6 bases). Trimming removed 3 bases at V and 0 bases at J, with 17 bases between. CDR3 length: 17 residues. CDR1 is SGDLS, CDR2 YYNGEE, per germline. The CDR3 DNA reads TGTGCCAGCAGCGCATACAGGGTTGGGGAAAGCACAGATACGCAGTATTTT. It translates to CASSAYRVGESTDTQYF.

This clone was picked up a small number of times. The chain joins TRBV27 to TRBJ2-7; 9 bases agree with TRBD1. V lost 6 bases, J lost 3 bases, and 3 bases stayed unmatched. Germline V CDR1 and CDR2: MNHEY, SMNVEV (reference sequence). This CDR3 is built from 13 residues. The CDR3 is CASRPGQGYEQYF. In DNA, the CDR3 is TGTGCCAGCAGGCCGGGACAGGGCTACGAGCAGTACTTC.

V usage is TRBV28 and J usage is TRBJ1-1; D not certain. Germline assignment: CDR1 MDHEN and CDR2 SYDVKM. This CDR3 spans 12 amino acids. V was shortened by 4 bases and J by 3 bases, with 6 bases between the two germline ends. This CDR3 reads CASSSTDTEAFF. CDR3 nucleotide sequence: TGTGCCAGCAGTTCTACCGACACTGAAGCTTTCTTT.

The table lists this clone with a few counts. The chain employs TRBV19 and TRBJ2-1, with D unclear. This CDR3 is built from 13 residues. Trimming took 1 base from V and 5 from J, leaving 6 bases between them. Germline V lookup: CDR1 LNHDA, CDR2 SQIVND (reference sequence). The DNA of the CDR3 is TGTGCCAGTAGTATAGGTAGAGACAATGAGCAGTTCTTC. Translated: CASSIGRDNEQFF.

The chain combines TRBV4-2 with TRBJ1-2; D is perhaps TRBD1 (5 bases). The CDR3 loop spans 15 amino acids. Germline V lookup: CDR1 LGHNA, CDR2 YNFKEQ. V was pared by 1 base and J by 7 bases, with 16 bases between. For the CDR3, the DNA is TGTGCCAGCAGCCAAGTTGTCAGGGAATTTGGTGGCTACACCTTC. Its protein is CASSQVVREFGGYTF.

This clone occurred a few times. This chain uses TRBV4-3 with TRBJ2-7, with D tentatively TRBD1 (6 bases). Trimming took off 1 base at V and 4 bases at J, with 14 bases between the two ends. This CDR3 region has 15 residues. The germline V gene has CDR1 LGHNA and CDR2 YSLEER. The CDR3 nucleotides are TGCGCCAGCAGCCAAGCCCGGGGACAATCGTACGAGCAGTACTTC. Translating it yields CASSQARGQSYEQYF.

The chain links TRBV5-1 to TRBJ2-5; 10 bases align to TRBD1. The CDR3 is 19 amino acids. CDR1 SGHRS and CDR2 YFSETQ come from the germline V gene. The trim removed 4 bases at V and 5 bases at J, leaving 20 bases unmatched. This CDR3 reads CASSLPAQSLTGGGETQYF. The CDR3 bases are TGCGCCAGCAGCCTTCCGGCCCAGAGTCTGACAGGGGGCGGGGAGACCCAGTACTTC.

The chain has TRBV4-3 and TRBJ1-4; a weak D match, TRBD1 (5 bases). Per the germline V gene, CDR1 is LGHNA and CDR2 is YSLEER. The CDR3 covers 14 residues. V was shortened by 6 bases and J by 8 bases, with 16 bases between the two germline ends. CDR3 sequence: CASSSARGKEKLFF. CDR3 bases: TGCGCCAGCAGTTCAGCACGGGGGAAAGAAAAACTGTTTTTT.

The sample holds a few counts of this clone. This rearrangement joins TRBV9 to TRBJ1-1; D unresolved. The CDR3 is 13 residues long. From germline, CDR1 is SGDLS and CDR2 YYNGEE. V was pared by 2 bases and J by 1 base, with 6 bases between. The CDR3 sequence is CASSVLSNTEAFF. The CDR3 DNA sequence: TGTGCCAGCAGCGTCTTATCGAACACTGAAGCTTTCTTT.

The rearrangement joins TRBV19 to TRBJ2-7; the match to TRBD1 covers 7 bases. The V gene end was trimmed by 10 bases and the J gene end by 0 bases; junction bases not matched to a gene: 6. This CDR3 comprises 13 residues. Germline V gene data show CDR1 as LNHDA and CDR2 as SQIVND (reference sequence). CDR3: CAIRDSSSYEQYF. CDR3 nucleotides: TGTGCCATCCGGGACAGCAGCTCCTACGAGCAGTACTTC.

This clone occurred a few times. The V gene is TRBV6-6, the J gene TRBJ1-4; TRBD1 is a possible D gene (5 bases). Germline CDR1 and CDR2: MNHNY and SVGAGI (reference sequence). Trimming stripped 5 bases from V and 8 bases from J, with 18 bases between. This CDR3 is built from 15 residues. The CDR3 sequence is CASSGPGTRSEKLFF. In DNA, the CDR3 is TGTGCCAGCAGTGGTCCCGGGACTAGAAGCGAAAAACTGTTTTTT.

The chain is built from TRBV4-2 and TRBJ1-6; D gene unclear. CDR3 length: 17 amino acids. From germline, CDR1 is LGHNA and CDR2 YNFKEQ. The V end was cut by 0 bases, the J end by 3 bases, with 12 bases between. In nucleotides, the CDR3 is TGTGCCAGCAGCCAAGAGATAACGGGGATCTATAATTCACCCCTCCACTTT. Translating gives CASSQEITGIYNSPLHF.

The chain couples TRBV7-2 to TRBJ2-5, with D maybe TRBD1 (6 bases). The CDR3 has 16 residues. Trimming shortened V by 5 bases and J by 0 bases, and 16 bases separated the two germline ends. From germline, CDR1 is SGHTA and CDR2 FQGNSA. The CDR3 DNA reads as TGTGCCAGCAGCGTTAGTTACACAGGGTACCAAGAGACCCAGTACTTC. Amino acid sequence: CASSVSYTGYQETQYF. Together with reference TRBV7-2 and TRBJ2-5, the CDR3 gives the full variable domain: GAGVSQSPSNKVTEKGKDVELRCDPISGHTALYWYRQSLGQGLEFLIYFQGNSAPDKSGLPSDRFSAERTGGSVSTLTIQRTQQEDSAVYLCASSVSYTGYQETQYFGPGTRLLVL.

In this sample, this clone turned up once. This chain connects TRBV19 to TRBJ1-5; D remains unclear. Germline V gives CDR1 LNHDA, CDR2 SQIVND (reference sequence). The CDR3 runs 14 residues. Trimming stripped 10 bases from V and 0 bases from J, with 13 bases between. DNA for the CDR3: TGTGCCACAGGCGGGTGGGATAGCAATCAGCCCCAGCATTTT. This sequence encodes CATGGWDSNQPQHF.

This clone was counted between two and nine times. The rearrangement uses TRBV7-9 and TRBJ1-1; possibly TRBD1 for D (5 bases). The CDR3 length is 13 residues. V was pared by 7 bases and J by 6 bases, with 15 bases between. The germline gives CDR1 SEHNR, CDR2 FQNEAQ (reference sequence). The CDR3 loop reads CASTVVGGAEAFF. The CDR3 DNA follows: TGTGCCAGCACCGTGGTCGGGGGAGCTGAAGCTTTCTTT.

The J gene is TRBJ2-1, the V gene TRBV5-1; TRBD2 agrees at 11 bases. Germline V CDR1 and CDR2: SGHRS, YFSETQ. The CDR3 totals 15 residues. Trimming cost V 2 bases and J 7 bases; bases outside gene matches: 5. Here the CDR3 DNA reads TGCGCCAGCAGCTTAAGACTAGCGGGACCGAATGAGCAGTTCTTC. This sequence encodes CASSLRLAGPNEQFF. Full variable domain (outside the CDR3, taken from reference TRBV5-1 and TRBJ2-1): KAGVTQTPRYLIKTRGQQVTLSCSPISGHRSVSWYQQTPGQGLQFLFEYFSETQRNKGNFPGRFSGRQFSNSRSEMNVSTLELGDSALYLCASSLRLAGPNEQFFGPGTRLTVL.

The genes are TRBV21-1 and TRBJ2-6; the table gives TRBD1 as D, unverified against the DNA. TRBV21-1 constitutes a pseudogene. The CDR3 extends over 20 amino acids. The CDR3 sequence: CASSKDRQGAVFSGANVLTF. DNA for the CDR3: TGTGCCAGCAGCAAAGATCGTCAGGGGGCAGTCTTCTCTGGGGCCAACGTCCTGACTTTC.

The chain is built from TRBV12-5 and TRBJ2-7; a possible D gene is TRBD1 (6 bases). Germline CDR1 is LGHNT and CDR2 is FRNRAP. V was trimmed by 8 bases and J by 9 bases, leaving 17 bases between them. This CDR3 spans 12 amino acids. The DNA of the CDR3 is TGTGCTAGTTCTGGGGGCGGAGAGGTGCAGTACTTC. It is translated as CASSGGGEVQYF.

The gene calls are TRBV27 and TRBJ1-5, with a weak D call TRBD1 (6 bases). CDR3 length: 14 amino acids. Trimming shortened V by 2 bases and J by 5 bases, and 10 bases separated the two germline ends. From germline, CDR1 is MNHEY and CDR2 SMNVEV (reference sequence). The CDR3: CASSLGGAHQPQHF. Written as DNA, the CDR3 is TGTGCCAGCAGTTTAGGGGGGGCGCATCAGCCCCAGCATTTT.

The chain is built from TRBV18 and TRBJ1-2, with a weak D call TRBD1 (6 bases). Trimming cost V 3 bases and J 4 bases, with 12 bases left between them. Germline loops: CDR1 KGHSH, CDR2 LQKENI. The length of the CDR3 is 14 residues. The DNA of the CDR3 is TGTGCCAGCTCACCGCAGGGGATGGGCTATGGCTACACCTTC. It encodes CASSPQGMGYGYTF. Full variable domain (outside the CDR3, taken from reference TRBV18 and TRBJ1-2): NAGVMQNPRHLVRRRGQEARLRCSPMKGHSHVYWYRQLPEEGLKFMVYLQKENIIDESGMPKERFSAEFPKEGPSILRIQQVVRGDSAAYFCASSPQGMGYGYTFGSGTRLTVV.

V gene TRBV10-3 combines with J gene TRBJ1-5, with D possibly being TRBD1 (6 bases). The CDR3 covers 12 residues. CDR1 is ENHRY and CDR2 is SYGVKD in the germline V gene. With 6 bases removed from V and 7 bases from J, the gap between germline ends came to 10 bases. For the CDR3, the DNA is TGTGCCATCAGGGGGACAAACCAGCCCCAGCATTTT. As protein: CAIRGTNQPQHF.